The 23 T cell receptor beta chains presented below share a single source sample, sequenced in a study of blood T cell repertoires in COVID-19. Only in-frame clones appear in the TCRdb table, and some are missing; sequencing was by immunoSEQ multiplex PCR. This table has around 150,000 clones, 82% appearing once. Sequencing was carried out using PBMCs or T cells enriched from blood (not recorded which). Receptor source: a man aged 50 to 60 who had recovered from COVID-19.

This chain uses TRBV7-6 with TRBJ1-4; D call uncertain. V gave up 2 bases and J gave up 7 bases, with 11 bases separating them. This CDR3 spans 14 amino acids. CDR1 and CDR2 from the germline V gene are SGHVS and FNYEAQ. CDR3 protein: CASSLRGGLEKLFF. The CDR3 DNA sequence: TGTGCCAGCAGCTTACGAGGTGGTCTTGAAAAACTGTTTTTT.

The chain joins TRBV19 to TRBJ2-2, with TRBD2 identical over 9 bases. CDR1 LNHDA and CDR2 SQIVND come from the germline V gene (reference sequence). This CDR3 comprises 16 residues. Losses at the gene ends were 3 bases for V and 4 bases for J; bases not matched to a gene: 6. The CDR3, as DNA: TGTGCCAGTAGTATGGGAGTAGCGGGAGCCACCGGGGAGCTGTTTTTT. Its protein product is CASSMGVAGATGELFF.

This rearrangement joins TRBV14 to TRBJ2-1; 10 positions agree with TRBD2. V trimming: 7 bases; J trimming: 4 bases; junction bases outside the gene matches: 4. The CDR3 runs 14 residues. Looked up from germline, CDR1 is SGHDN and CDR2 is FVKESK. For the CDR3, the DNA is TGTGCCAGCACCCTAGCGGGGGTATACAATGAGCAGTTCTTC. Its translation: CASTLAGVYNEQFF.

The chain recombines TRBV7-3 with TRBJ2-5, with D possibly matching TRBD1 (5 bases). Germline V lookup: CDR1 SGHTA, CDR2 FQGTGA. The CDR3 has 15 amino acids. V lost 2 bases, J lost 4 bases, and 14 bases lay in between. The CDR3 reads CASSLGQGWRETQYF. CDR3 sequence (DNA): TGTGCCAGCAGCTTAGGGCAGGGTTGGCGAGAGACCCAGTACTTC.

V usage is TRBV11-2 and J usage is TRBJ1-2; 9 nucleotides agree with TRBD1. CDR1 and CDR2 from the germline V gene are SGHAT and FQNNGV. The CDR3 consists of 15 residues. V gave up 0 bases and J gave up 8 bases; unmatched junction bases: 7. CDR3 sequence (DNA): TGTGCCAGCAGCTTAGAGACAGGGGGGATTTGGGGCTACACCTTC. Translation gives CASSLETGGIWGYTF.

CDR3 sequence: CASSEGGGELFF. CDR3 coding DNA: TGTGCCAGCAGTGAAGGAGGAGGGGAGCTGTTTTTT. The chain is built from TRBV25-1 and TRBJ2-2; TRBD2 is a possible D gene (5 bases). Trimming shortened V by 2 bases and J by 8 bases, and 6 bases separated the two germline ends. This CDR3 is 12 amino acids long. In germline, CDR1 is MGHDK, CDR2 SYGVNS.

The chain uses TRBV19 and TRBJ1-1; no firm D call. The CDR3 totals 17 residues. Germline CDR1 is LNHDA and CDR2 is SQIVND (reference sequence). V lost 4 bases and J lost 0, with 18 bases in between. This CDR3 reads CASSTFAQPDLNTEAFF. The CDR3 DNA reads TGTGCCAGTAGTACATTCGCACAACCCGACTTGAACACTGAAGCTTTCTTT.

The V gene is TRBV5-1, the J gene TRBJ1-1; weak D call: TRBD1 (6 bases). Deletions cut 4 bases from V and 3 bases from J, with 13 bases between. Germline lookup yields CDR1 SGHRS and CDR2 YFSETQ. This CDR3 region has 14 residues. DNA for the CDR3: TGCGCCAGCAGCGTCACAGGGTACGACACTGAAGCTTTCTTT. This encodes CASSVTGYDTEAFF.

This chain links TRBV5-1 with TRBJ1-5; 8 bases map to TRBD1. Germline assignment: CDR1 SGHRS and CDR2 YFSETQ. After removal of 0 bases from V and 7 bases from J, the junction contained 6 bases not matched to a gene. The CDR3 sequence is 15 residues long. In nucleotides, the CDR3 is TGCGCCAGCAGCTTGGGGTCAGGGGGCGGGCAGCCCCAGCATTTT. Translating gives CASSLGSGGGQPQHF.

This clone was detected a few times. The chain recombines TRBV5-1 with TRBJ2-1; 13 nucleotides agree with TRBD2. The CDR3 extends over 15 amino acids. Unmatched junction bases numbered 3, after V lost 4 bases and J lost 5 bases. Germline V gene sequence: CDR1 SGHRS, CDR2 YFSETQ. The CDR3 region is CASSPGLAGNNEQFF. As DNA, the CDR3 is TGCGCCAGCAGCCCGGGACTAGCGGGAAACAATGAGCAGTTCTTC.

This clone occurred a few times. The J gene is TRBJ2-5, the V gene TRBV7-9; TRBD2 matches 14 bases. Trimming at V came to 7 bases and at J to 3 bases, leaving 4 bases not matched to a gene. Germline CDR1 is SEHNR and CDR2 is FQNEAQ (reference sequence). The CDR3 runs to 15 residues. The CDR3 DNA is TGTGCCAGCACTCCGGGACTAGCGGGGGAAGAGACCCAGTACTTC. It translates to CASTPGLAGEETQYF. Filled out from reference TRBV7-9 and TRBJ2-5, the complete variable domain reads DTGVSQNPRHKITKRGQNVTFRCDPISEHNRLYWYRQTLGQGPEFLTYFQNEAQLEKSRLLSDRFSAERPKGSFSTLEIQRTEQGDSAMYLCASTPGLAGEETQYFGPGTRLLVL.

About this clone itself: A read error may account for a junction end that differs from germline. The V gene is TRBV6-6, the J gene TRBJ2-3; D may be TRBD1 (6 bases). The germline V gene encodes CDR1 MNHNY and CDR2 SVGAGI (reference sequence). The CDR3 consists of 14 residues. The CDR3 loop reads CASSRDTSPLSAVF. The CDR3 DNA follows: TGTGCCAGCAGTCGGGACACCTCCCCGTTGAGCGCAGTATTT.

The chain joins TRBV5-1 to TRBJ1-5, with D possibly being TRBD1 (5 bases). The V gene lost 4 bases and the J gene lost 1 base, with 15 bases spanning the gap. From germline, CDR1 is SGHRS and CDR2 YFSETQ. This CDR3 has 16 residues. The CDR3 nucleotides read TGCGCCAGCAGCCCCGGGGGAGGAGCGAGCAATCAGCCCCAGCATTTT. Protein product: CASSPGGGASNQPQHF.

This clone was recorded a few times. The gene calls are TRBV19 and TRBJ2-2; D perhaps matches TRBD2 (6 bases). V shed 5 bases and J shed 12 bases, with 22 bases lying between them. CDR3 length: 15 amino acids. CDR1 is LNHDA, CDR2 SQIVND, per germline (reference sequence). CDR3 bases: TGTGCCAGTAGTCCGGGACTTGTAACACCGGTTAAGCTGTTTTTT. Protein product: CASSPGLVTPVKLFF.

The chain recombines TRBV4-1 with TRBJ2-3; D possibly corresponds to TRBD2 (7 bases). The V gene lost 4 bases and the J gene lost 2 bases, with 16 bases spanning the gap. The CDR3 extends over 16 amino acids. Per germline, CDR1 MGHRA and CDR2 YSYEKL. The CDR3 region is CASSPPWRGPTDTQYF. The CDR3 nucleotides are TGCGCCAGCAGCCCCCCCTGGCGGGGGCCCACAGATACGCAGTATTTT.

This chain joins TRBV29-1 and TRBJ2-7; tentatively, D is TRBD1 (5 bases). Per the germline V gene, CDR1 is SQVTM and CDR2 is ANQGSEA. This CDR3 comprises 14 residues. Trimming left V 4 bases short and J 0 bases short, with 13 bases between. CDR3 in amino acids: CSVAKDMSSYEQYF. The CDR3 nucleotides are TGCAGCGTTGCAAAGGACATGAGCTCCTACGAGCAGTACTTC.

The V and J genes are TRBV11-2 and TRBJ1-6; 7 positions agree with TRBD1. The V gene's germline CDR1 is SGHAT and CDR2 FQNNGV. The CDR3 spans 13 residues. V lost 5 bases to trimming and J lost 10 bases; unmatched junction nucleotides: 5. CDR3 protein: CASSGRGDSPLHF. In DNA, the CDR3 is TGTGCCAGCAGCGGCAGGGGGGACTCACCCCTCCACTTT.

The chain employs TRBV5-6 and TRBJ1-2, with TRBD1 matching 8 bases. With V trimmed by 6 bases and J by 4 bases, 8 bases remained unmatched. This CDR3 has 14 amino acids. The germline CDR1 and CDR2 sequences are SGHDT and YYEEEE. The CDR3 region has the DNA TGTGCCAGCACCCCGGACAGGGAGGTCTATGGCTACACCTTC. Translation gives CASTPDREVYGYTF. Combining the CDR3 with reference TRBV5-6 and TRBJ1-2 gives the whole variable domain DAGVTQSPTHLIKTRGQQVTLRCSPKSGHDTVSWYQQALGQGPQFIFQYYEEEERQRGNFPDRFSGHQFPNYSSELNVNALLLGDSALYLCASTPDREVYGYTFGSGTRLTVV.

This chain joins TRBV6-2 or TRBV6-3 and TRBJ2-5; 10 bases match TRBD2. This CDR3 spans 16 amino acids. The J segment lost 5 bases and the V segment lost 2 bases, leaving 8 bases of the junction unmatched. The germline V gene has CDR1 MNHEY and CDR2 SVGEGT. In DNA form, the CDR3 reads TGTGCCAGCAGTTACAATCTAGCGGGAGCGGGGGAGACCCAGTACTTC. Encoded protein: CASSYNLAGAGETQYF.

The chain links TRBV19 to TRBJ2-5; D unclear. In germline, CDR1 is LNHDA, CDR2 SQIVND (reference sequence). The CDR3 covers 13 residues. The V gene lost 0 bases and the J gene lost 3 bases, with 5 bases spanning the gap. The CDR3 sequence is CASSIDKKETQYF. CDR3 sequence (DNA): TGTGCCAGTAGTATAGACAAAAAAGAGACCCAGTACTTC.

This clone was recorded a few times. This chain connects TRBV9 to TRBJ2-1; the match to TRBD2 covers 7 bases. Germline V lookup: CDR1 SGDLS, CDR2 YYNGEE. This CDR3 is built from 14 residues. Germline trimming cut 4 bases from V and 5 bases from J; bases unmatched to any gene: 6. DNA for the CDR3: TGTGCCAGCAGCCCTAGGGACTATAACAATGAGCAGTTCTTC. Translated, it gives CASSPRDYNNEQFF.

The chain combines TRBV5-1 with TRBJ1-1, with D unclear. Germline V gives CDR1 SGHRS, CDR2 YFSETQ. The CDR3 runs to 13 residues. Trimming left V 0 bases short and J 1 base short, with 4 bases between. CDR3 region: CASSLDRNTEAFF. The CDR3 coding sequence is TGCGCCAGCAGCTTGGACAGGAACACTGAAGCTTTCTTT.

The chain carries TRBV9 and TRBJ2-5; 9 nucleotides agree with TRBD2. V shed 0 bases and J 2 bases; nucleotides not matched to a gene: 5. CDR3 size: 16 residues. Germline V gives CDR1 SGDLS, CDR2 YYNGEE. CDR3 DNA sequence: TGTGCCAGCAGCGTAGGTAGCGGGGGTCTGCAAGAGACCCAGTACTTC. Encoded protein: CASSVGSGGLQETQYF.